This T cell receptor beta chain was captured by sequencing in a study of cytomegalovirus exposure and HLA in healthy donors. About the study: Inside one of the first data releases sat around 77 million unique TCRs taken from HLA-typed donors.

The CDR3 has 19 residues. CDR1 is SGHTA, CDR2 FQGTGA, per germline. A multiplex PCR was run with 60 Vbeta primers and 13 Jbeta primers. Per the original methods: Roughly 11 million shared chains were among around 80 million unique TCR beta chains counted in a later analysis. The protocol was immunoSEQ multiplex PCR, while the TCRdb copy is restricted to in-frame clones and leaves out a portion. Clonal size and the V and J genes are those of that table, whereas D and trimming came from the DNA. Among 100,000 to 150,000 clones listed, around 8.5% were seen once. This clone was recorded a few times. Its antigen is not identified. One junction end does not reproduce the germline sequence, and a read error may be involved. Whole-study findings and limits: Usually a TCR sequence was rare, but some public TCRs were found in many donors.

The clonotype was recovered from a man aged 40-50 years in good health and CMV-seronegative. The chain combines TRBV7-3 with TRBJ2-3, with 10 nucleotides matching TRBD2. Sequenced material: PBMCs. CDR3 bases: TGTGCCAGCAGCCGCGGGACAGATCTTCTAGCGGGGGTGACAGATACACAGTATTTT. It codes for CASSRGTDLLAGVTDTQYF.